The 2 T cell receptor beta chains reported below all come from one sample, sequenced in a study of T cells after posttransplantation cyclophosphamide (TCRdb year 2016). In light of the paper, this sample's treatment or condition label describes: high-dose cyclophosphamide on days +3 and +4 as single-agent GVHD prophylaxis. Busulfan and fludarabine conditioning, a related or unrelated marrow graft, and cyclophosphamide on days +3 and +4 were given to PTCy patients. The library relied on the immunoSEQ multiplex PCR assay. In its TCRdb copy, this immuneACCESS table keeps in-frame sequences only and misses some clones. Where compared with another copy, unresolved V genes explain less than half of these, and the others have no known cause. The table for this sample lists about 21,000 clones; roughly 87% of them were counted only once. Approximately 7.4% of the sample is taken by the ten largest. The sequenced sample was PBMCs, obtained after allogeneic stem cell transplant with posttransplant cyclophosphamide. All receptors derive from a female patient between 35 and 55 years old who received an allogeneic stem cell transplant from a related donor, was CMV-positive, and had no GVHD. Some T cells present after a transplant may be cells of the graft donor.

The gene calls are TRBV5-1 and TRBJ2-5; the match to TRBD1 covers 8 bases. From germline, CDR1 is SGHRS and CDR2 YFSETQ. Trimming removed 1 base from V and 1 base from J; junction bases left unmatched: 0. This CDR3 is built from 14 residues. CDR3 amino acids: CASSLTGGQETQYF. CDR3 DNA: TGCGCCAGCAGCTTGACAGGGGGCCAAGAGACCCAGTACTTC.

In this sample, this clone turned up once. The CDR3 region has the DNA TGTGCCAGCAGTTTATCGTACAGACGGGGAGAGACCCAGTACTTC. Amino acid sequence: CASSLSYRRGETQYF. The chain couples TRBV27 to TRBJ2-5, with D possibly being TRBD2 (5 bases). This CDR3 comprises 15 residues. Germline lookup yields CDR1 MNHEY and CDR2 SMNVEV (reference sequence). Between the trimmed V and J ends, which lost 0 bases and 4 bases, there was a span of 12 bases.